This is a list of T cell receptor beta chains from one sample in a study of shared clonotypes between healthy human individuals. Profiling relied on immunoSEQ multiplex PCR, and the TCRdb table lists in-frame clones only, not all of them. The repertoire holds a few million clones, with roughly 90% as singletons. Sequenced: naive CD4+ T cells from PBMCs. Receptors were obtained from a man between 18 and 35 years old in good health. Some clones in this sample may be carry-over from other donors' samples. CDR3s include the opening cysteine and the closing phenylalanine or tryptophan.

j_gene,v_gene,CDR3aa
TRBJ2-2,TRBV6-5,CASSTHTGELFF
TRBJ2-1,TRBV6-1,CASSDGLRSYNEQFF
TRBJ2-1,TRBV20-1,CSAGLAGIQFF
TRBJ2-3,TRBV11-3,CASSLRGGLADTQYF
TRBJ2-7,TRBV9,CASSVGGSGRVYEQYF
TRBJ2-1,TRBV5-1,CASRATGSSSYNEQFF
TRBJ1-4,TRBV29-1,CSAAGATNEKLFF
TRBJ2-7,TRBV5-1,CASSVGQGSYEQYF
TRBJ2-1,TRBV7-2,CASSLAVPGVASYNEQFF
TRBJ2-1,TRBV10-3,CAIEPSRSYNEQFF
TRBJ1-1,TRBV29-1,CSVEDLNRSEAFF
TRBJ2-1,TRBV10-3,CAIRAGTSGTNEQFF
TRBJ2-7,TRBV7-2,CASSASPSYEQYF
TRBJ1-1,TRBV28,CASSPSGPNTEAFF
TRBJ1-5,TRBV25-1,CASSMEGWQPQHF
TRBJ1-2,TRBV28,CASRTQGEGYTF
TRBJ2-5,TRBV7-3,CASSPLRETQYF